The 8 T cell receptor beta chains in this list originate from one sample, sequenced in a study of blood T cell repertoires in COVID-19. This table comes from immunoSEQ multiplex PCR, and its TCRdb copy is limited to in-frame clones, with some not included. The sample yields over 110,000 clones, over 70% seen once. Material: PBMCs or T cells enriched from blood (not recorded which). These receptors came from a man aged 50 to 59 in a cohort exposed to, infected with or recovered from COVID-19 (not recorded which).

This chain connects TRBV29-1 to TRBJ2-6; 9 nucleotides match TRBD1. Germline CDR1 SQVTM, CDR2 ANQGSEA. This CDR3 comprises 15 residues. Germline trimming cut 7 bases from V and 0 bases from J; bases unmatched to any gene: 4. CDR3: CSAGTGYSGANVLTF. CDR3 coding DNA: TGCAGCGCCGGGACAGGGTACTCTGGGGCCAACGTCCTGACTTTC.

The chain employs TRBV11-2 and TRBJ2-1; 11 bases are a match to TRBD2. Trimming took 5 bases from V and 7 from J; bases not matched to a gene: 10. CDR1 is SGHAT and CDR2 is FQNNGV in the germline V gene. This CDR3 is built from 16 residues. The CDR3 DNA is TGTGCCAGCAGCGTCACTAGCGGGAGAAATACTAATGAGCAGTTCTTC. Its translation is CASSVTSGRNTNEQFF.

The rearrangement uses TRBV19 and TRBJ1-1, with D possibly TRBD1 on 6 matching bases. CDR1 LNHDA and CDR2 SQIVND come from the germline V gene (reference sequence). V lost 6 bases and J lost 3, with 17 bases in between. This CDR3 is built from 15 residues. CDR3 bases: TGTGCCAGTAGAGCGGGGGGCAGCGTCTACACTGAAGCTTTCTTT. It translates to CASRAGGSVYTEAFF. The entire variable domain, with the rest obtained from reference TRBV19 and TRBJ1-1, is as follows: DGGITQSPKYLFRKEGQNVTLSCEQNLNHDAMYWYRQDPGQGLRLIYYSQIVNDFQKGDIAEGYSVSREKKESFPLTVTSAQKNPTAFYLCASRAGGSVYTEAFFGQGTRLTVV.

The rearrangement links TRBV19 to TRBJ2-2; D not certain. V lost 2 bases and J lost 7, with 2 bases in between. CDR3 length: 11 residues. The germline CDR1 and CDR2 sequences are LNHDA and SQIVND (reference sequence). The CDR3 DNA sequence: TGTGCCAGTAGTATATACGGGGAGCTGTTTTTT. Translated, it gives CASSIYGELFF.

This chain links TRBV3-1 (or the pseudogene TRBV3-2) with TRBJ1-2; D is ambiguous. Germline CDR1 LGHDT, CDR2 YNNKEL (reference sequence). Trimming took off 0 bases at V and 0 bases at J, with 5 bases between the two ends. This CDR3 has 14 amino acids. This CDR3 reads CASSQDRSNYGYTF. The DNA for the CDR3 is TGTGCCAGCAGCCAAGATCGGTCTAACTATGGCTACACCTTC.

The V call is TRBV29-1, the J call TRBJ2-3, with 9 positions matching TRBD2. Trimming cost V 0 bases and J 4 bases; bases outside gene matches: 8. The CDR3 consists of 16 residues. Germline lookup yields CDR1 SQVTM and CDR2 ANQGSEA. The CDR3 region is CSVEDQFSGRSDTQYF. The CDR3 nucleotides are TGCAGCGTTGAAGATCAGTTCAGCGGGAGGTCAGATACGCAGTATTTT.

The CDR3 sequence is CASSSPGLAEGTQYF. The CDR3 nucleotides are TGTGCCAGCAGCTCTCCGGGACTAGCGGAAGGTACGCAGTATTTT. This rearrangement joins TRBV5-4 to TRBJ2-3; 11 bases map to TRBD2. Trimming took 3 bases from V and 8 from J; bases not matched to a gene: 8. This CDR3 is 15 amino acids long. CDR1 is SGHNT and CDR2 is YYREEE in the germline V gene (reference sequence). Complete variable domain (other parts from reference TRBV5-4 and TRBJ2-3): ETGVTQSPTHLIKTRGQQVTLRCSSQSGHNTVSWYQQALGQGPQFIFQYYREEENGRGNFPPRFSGLQFPNYSSELNVNALELDDSALYLCASSSPGLAEGTQYFGPGTRLTVL.

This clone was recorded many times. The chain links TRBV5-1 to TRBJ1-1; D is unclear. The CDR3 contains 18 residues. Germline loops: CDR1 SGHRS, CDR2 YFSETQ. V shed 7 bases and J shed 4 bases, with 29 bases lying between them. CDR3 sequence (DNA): TGCGCCAGCCAAACGGCCAGCCCCTTATCTTTCCGGGGCACTGAAGCTTTCTTT. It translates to CASQTASPLSFRGTEAFF.